The 26 T cell receptor beta chains reported below all come from one sample, sequenced in a study of blood T cells in healthy people across ages. A J-beta primer mix and a sample-barcoded 5' primer were used in a second PCR of about 7 to 12 cycles. TCRdb used MiXCR to reprocess the 5' RACE reads, holding one entry per CDR3 protein. The sample shows approximately 850,000 distinct CDR3 sequences, 55% to 75% of them seen only once. Sample: blood. The source is a man aged 25 to 40 in good health.

The chain uses TRBV11-2 and TRBJ2-5, with D tentatively TRBD1 (7 bases). V dropped 6 bases and J dropped 11 bases, with 22 bases sitting between them. The CDR3 runs 14 residues. The germline V gene has CDR1 SGHAT and CDR2 FQNNGV. The CDR3 loop reads CASRSRQGWGEQYF. The CDR3 DNA is TGTGCCAGCAGATCACGACAGGGTTGGGGGGAGCAGTACTTC.

V usage is TRBV2 and J usage is TRBJ1-1, with no clear D. The V and J ends lost 3 bases and 6 bases respectively, with 14 bases between them. CDR1 is SNHLY, CDR2 FYNNEI, per germline. CDR3 length: 14 amino acids. The CDR3 here is CASSDGPPPSEAFF. CDR3 nucleotides: TGTGCCAGCAGTGACGGGCCACCACCCTCTGAAGCTTTCTTT. Full variable domain (remainder filled in from reference TRBV2 and TRBJ1-1): EPEVTQTPSHQVTQMGQEVILRCVPISNHLYFYWYRQILGQKVEFLVSFYNNEISEKSEIFDDQFSVERPDGSNFTLKIRSTKLEDSAMYFCASSDGPPPSEAFFGQGTRLTVV.

This clonotype was counted many times. The chain links TRBV5-6 to TRBJ2-5; 9 bases are shared with TRBD2. The CDR3 is made up of 13 amino acids. V trimming: 5 bases; J trimming: 4 bases; junction bases outside the gene matches: 3. Germline values: CDR1 SGHDT, CDR2 YYEEEE. In DNA form, the CDR3 reads TGTGCCAGCAGTTTTAGCGGGGGAGAGACCCAGTACTTC. This gives the protein CASSFSGGETQYF.

The chain recombines TRBV7-2 with TRBJ2-3; the match to TRBD2 covers 7 bases. This CDR3 has 17 amino acids. Germline V gene data show CDR1 as SGHTA and CDR2 as FQGNSA. V lost 0 bases and J lost 0; bases outside the gene matches: 6. CDR3 amino acids: CASSLAPASGSTDTQYF. In DNA, the CDR3 is TGTGCCAGCAGCTTAGCACCGGCTAGCGGTAGCACAGATACGCAGTATTTT.

This clonotype has only a few counts. The chain uses TRBV29-1 and TRBJ2-6; D unclear. This CDR3 has 14 amino acids. The V gene's germline CDR1 is SQVTM and CDR2 ANQGSEA. The V gene lost 3 bases and the J gene lost 2 bases, with 8 bases spanning the gap. The CDR3 DNA sequence: TGCAGCGTTGAGGGCCTGACTGGGGCCAACGTCCTGACTTTC. It yields the protein CSVEGLTGANVLTF.

There are a few counts of this clonotype. The CDR3 reads CSVQGDADTQYF. The CDR3, as DNA: TGCAGCGTTCAAGGGGACGCAGATACGCAGTATTTT. The rearrangement links TRBV29-1 to TRBJ2-3, with D perhaps being TRBD1 or TRBD2 (5 bases each). Germline CDR1 SQVTM, CDR2 ANQGSEA. CDR3 length: 12 residues. V lost 5 bases, J lost 4 bases, and 10 bases lay in between.

This clonotype was detected a few times. The chain has TRBV20-1 and TRBJ2-4, with 7 nucleotides matching TRBD2. The CDR3 is 15 residues long. Germline trimming cut 2 bases from V and 13 bases from J; bases unmatched to any gene: 17. The germline CDR1 and CDR2 sequences are DFQATT and SNEGSKA (reference sequence). The CDR3 region is CSARPSLAVSGEQYF. The CDR3 DNA is TGCAGTGCTAGACCCTCGCTAGCGGTCTCGGGGGAGCAGTACTTC.

The chain links TRBV7-2 to TRBJ2-5; perhaps TRBD2 as D (7 bases). This CDR3 spans 16 amino acids. The germline V gene has CDR1 SGHTA and CDR2 FQGNSA. The germline V and J ends were trimmed by 8 bases and 3 bases, with 22 bases remaining between them. The CDR3: CASLLGGGLSKETQYF. The CDR3 region has the DNA TGTGCCAGCCTACTGGGCGGGGGCTTATCTAAAGAGACCCAGTACTTC.

The V gene is TRBV9, the J gene TRBJ2-1, with 11 bases lining up with TRBD2. Matching the DNA end better, TRBJ2-7 makes the J call doubtful. CDR3 length: 19 residues. Germline V gives CDR1 SGDLS, CDR2 YYNGEE. The CDR3, as DNA: TGTGCCAGCAGCACTCACCCCGAAGGGGGACTAGCGGAATACAATGAGCAGTACTTC. Translated: CASSTHPEGGLAEYNEQYF.

CDR3: CASSKVGTGDLYWGYTF. CDR3 DNA: TGTGCCAGCAGCAAAGTCGGGACAGGGGACCTGTACTGGGGCTACACCTTC. This sequence joins TRBV21-1 and TRBJ1-2; the table gives TRBD1 as D, unverified against the DNA. TRBV21-1 is assigned pseudogene status. This CDR3 has 17 amino acids.

This clonotype was counted a few times. The rearrangement joins TRBV20-1 to TRBJ2-7; weak D call: TRBD2 (6 bases). Germline V lookup: CDR1 DFQATT, CDR2 SNEGSKA (reference sequence). Trimming cost V 0 bases and J 6 bases, with 12 bases left between them. This CDR3 is built from 13 residues. Here the CDR3 reads CSARDGGLPEQYF. In DNA, the CDR3 is TGCAGTGCTAGAGATGGGGGACTCCCCGAGCAGTACTTC.

The chain recombines TRBV29-1 with TRBJ2-4, with D tentatively TRBD1 (7 bases). This CDR3 has 14 residues. V was shortened by 6 bases and J by 13 bases, with 25 bases between the two germline ends. The germline gives CDR1 SQVTM, CDR2 ANQGSEA. CDR3 coding DNA: TGCAGCGTGGGTGACAGGGACCACTCGGGGGAGCAGTACTTC. The encoded protein is CSVGDRDHSGEQYF. The full variable domain, in which reference TRBV29-1 and TRBJ2-4 provide the parts outside the CDR3, is SAVISQKPSRDICQRGTSLTIQCQVDSQVTMMFWYRQQPGQSLTLIATANQGSEATYESGFVIDKFPISRPNLTFSTLTVSNMSPEDSSIYLCSVGDRDHSGEQYFGAGTRLSVL.

The chain employs TRBV4-2 and TRBJ1-6; D is perhaps TRBD1 (5 bases). V was clipped by 1 base and J by 5 bases, with 12 bases between them. The CDR3 has 16 residues. The germline gives CDR1 LGHNA, CDR2 YNFKEQ. DNA of the CDR3: TGTGCCAGCAGCCAAGCATGGGGGGTCAATAATTCACCCCTCCACTTT. This encodes CASSQAWGVNNSPLHF.

The chain carries TRBV20-1 and TRBJ1-2, with D perhaps matching TRBD1 (5 bases). Trimming took 7 bases from V and 4 from J, leaving 19 bases between them. This CDR3 has 14 residues. The germline gives CDR1 DFQATT, CDR2 SNEGSKA (reference sequence). CDR3: CSGTTVATPYGYTF. The CDR3, as DNA: TGCAGTGGGACGACAGTCGCGACGCCCTATGGCTACACCTTC.

This clonotype was observed once. The chain employs TRBV6-2 or TRBV6-3 and TRBJ2-7; D not resolved. V lost 2 bases to trimming and J lost 6 bases, with 8 bases between them. The CDR3 contains 12 residues. CDR1 is MNHEY, CDR2 SVGEGT, per germline. CDR3 region: CASSYENLEQYF. CDR3 nucleotides: TGTGCCAGCAGTTACGAAAATCTCGAGCAGTACTTC.

This rearrangement joins TRBV3-1 to TRBJ2-4; TRBD1 matches at 11 bases. CDR3 length: 20 residues. Germline loops: CDR1 LGHDT, CDR2 YNNKEL (reference sequence). Trimming cost V 2 bases and J 1 base; bases outside gene matches: 13. CDR3 region: CASSQPRDRGEFRAKNIQYF. In nucleotides, the CDR3 is TGTGCCAGCAGCCAACCCAGGGACAGGGGGGAGTTTCGGGCCAAAAACATTCAGTACTTC.

The chain employs TRBV6-5 and TRBJ2-1; 8 bases are a match to TRBD1. The CDR3 contains 16 residues. J lost 6 bases, V lost 6 bases, and 13 bases had no gene match. Per the germline V gene, CDR1 is MNHEY and CDR2 is SVGAGI. For the CDR3, the DNA is TGTGCCAGCAGCTTCTTTATAAGTGACAGGGGCAATGAGCAGTTCTTC. This gives the protein CASSFFISDRGNEQFF.

With respect to this clonotype: One end of the junction is discordant with germline, which a read error may explain. The chain uses TRBV5-8 and TRBJ1-2; 7 nucleotides line up with TRBD1. This CDR3 contains 18 residues. Germline CDR1 SGHTS, CDR2 YDEGEE. CDR3 sequence reads: CAGSSPGTESLRAYGYTF. The CDR3 region has the DNA TGTGCCGGCAGCTCCCCCGGGACAGAGTCCCTTAGAGCCTATGGCTACACCTTC.

This clonotype was seen a handful of times. V and J are TRBV7-6 and TRBJ1-4, with D possibly matching TRBD1 (5 bases). The CDR3 spans 12 residues. Trimming removed 10 bases from V and 5 bases from J, with 11 bases in between. Germline V lookup: CDR1 SGHVS, CDR2 FNYEAQ. CDR3 nucleotide sequence: TGTGCCATAGGGGTGGGGAATGAAAAACTGTTTTTT. It encodes CAIGVGNEKLFF.

The chain links TRBV2 to TRBJ1-6; maybe TRBD1 (5 bases). Trimming left V 8 bases short and J 8 bases short, with 19 bases between. Germline V gene data show CDR1 as SNHLY and CDR2 as FYNNEI. There are 15 residues in the CDR3. The CDR3 DNA follows: TGTGCCAGCCTAGGGGCGGGCTCGTCTCATTCACCCCTCCACTTT. Translation gives CASLGAGSSHSPLHF.

This clonotype occurred a few times. CDR3: CASKGGGRGTEAFF. The CDR3 nucleotides are TGTGCCAGTAAAGGGGGAGGAAGAGGCACTGAAGCTTTCTTT. The J gene is TRBJ1-1, the V gene TRBV19; D possibly corresponds to TRBD1 (6 bases). The CDR3 covers 14 residues. Germline V CDR1 and CDR2: LNHDA, SQIVND (reference sequence). Trimming left V 7 bases short and J 4 bases short, with 16 bases between.

J is TRBJ2-4 and V is TRBV5-1; D might be TRBD1 (5 bases). Germline-derived CDR1 and CDR2 are SGHRS and YFSETQ. V lost 5 bases, J lost 3 bases, and 12 bases lay in between. This CDR3 is built from 14 residues. In nucleotides, the CDR3 is TGCGCCAGCAGTGAGGACACTTTCAAAAACATTCAGTACTTC. This translates into CASSEDTFKNIQYF.

The chain carries TRBV12-3 or TRBV12-4 and TRBJ2-4; D call uncertain. The CDR3 is 15 amino acids. With 4 bases removed from V and 0 bases from J, the gap between germline ends came to 10 bases. CDR3: CASSSNVLAKNIQYF. CDR3 sequence (DNA): TGTGCCAGCAGTTCCAACGTTCTAGCCAAAAACATTCAGTACTTC.

The chain employs TRBV7-2 and TRBJ2-1, with 7 bases matching TRBD2. Germline CDR1 reads SGHTA; CDR2 reads FQGNSA. V was clipped by 1 base and J by 0 bases; unmatched bases: 9. The CDR3 sequence is 18 residues long. As DNA, the CDR3 is TGTGCCAGCAGCTTAGGGTTTTCGACTAGCAGCTCCTACAATGAGCAGTTCTTC. This encodes CASSLGFSTSSSYNEQFF.

CDR3 DNA sequence: TGTGCCAGCAGCTTGCTACTAGCGGGAGGAGCCGGGGAGCTGTTTTTT. It encodes CASSLLLAGGAGELFF. The rearrangement links TRBV5-6 to TRBJ2-2; TRBD2 aligns across 12 bases. The J segment lost 6 bases and the V segment lost 1 base, leaving 4 bases of the junction unmatched. The CDR3 has 16 amino acids. CDR1 is SGHDT and CDR2 is YYEEEE in the germline V gene.

The chain couples TRBV20-1 to TRBJ1-3; D is undetermined. This CDR3 contains 15 residues. Germline CDR1 reads DFQATT; CDR2 reads SNEGSKA (reference sequence). V was clipped by 0 bases and J by 0 bases, with 9 bases between them. The CDR3 here is CSARDPVSSGNTIYF. The CDR3 DNA is TGCAGTGCTAGAGATCCCGTATCCTCTGGAAACACCATATATTTT.